This T cell receptor beta chain was recorded in a study of identical twins. The CDR3 covers 14 residues. The V and J ends lost 3 bases and 3 bases respectively, with 15 bases between them. The germline CDR1 and CDR2 sequences are DFQATT and SNEGSKA (reference sequence). This clonotype has just a few counts. In TCRdb, the 5' RACE reads were re-called with MiXCR into one record per CDR3 protein. The data show about 200,000 distinct CDR3 sequences, with roughly 9.4% seen just once and around 5% held by the top ten. Everyone who gave samples was a healthy Caucasian. The sequenced sample was memory (CD45RO+) T cells sorted from blood. This TCR was recovered from a woman aged 18-30 years in good health. This chain links TRBV20-1 with TRBJ2-7, with D perhaps given as TRBD1 or TRBD2 (5 bases each). CDR3 bases: TGCAGTGCTAGTGAATGGGGGACGAACTACGAGCAGTACTTC. It is translated as CSASEWGTNYEQYF.